A selection of T cell receptor beta chains follows, all from one sample in a study of cytomegalovirus exposure and HLA in healthy donors. TCRdb's copy holds only in-frame clones and misses some; the assay was immunoSEQ multiplex PCR. Among some 180,000 clones listed, roughly four fifths were seen once. Sequenced input: PBMCs. These receptors were collected from a man aged 18 to 35 in good health and CMV-seronegative. The CDR3 runs from the conserved cysteine through the conserved F or W. Each record gives: D gene, V gene, clone size, J gene, CDR3 DNA, CDR3 protein. D genes are given only for firm matches. Part of the rows lack a size; the others show once, few, many or a class for expanded clones.

-	TRBV5-4	-	TRBJ1-2	TGTGCCAGCAGCCCCGGAAGGACAACCGGGGGTTCTTATGGCTACACCTTC	CASSPGRTTGGSYGYTF
TRBD2	TRBV6-1	-	TRBJ2-7	TGTGCCAGCAGTGAAGGGCGGGGGATGAGACCCTACGAGCAGTACTTC	CASSEGRGMRPYEQYF
TRBD1	TRBV6-1	few	TRBJ1-1	TGTGCCAGCAGTGTGACAGGGGGCGTGGGGGCTTTCTTT	CASSVTGGVGAFF
-	TRBV29-1	-	TRBJ1-1	TGCAGCGTGGCCGGACTGCTGAACACTGAAGCTTTCTTT	CSVAGLLNTEAFF
-	TRBV7-8	once	TRBJ2-7	TGTGCCAGCAGCTTAGTGCTCGACAGCACCTACGAGCAGTACTTC	CASSLVLDSTYEQYF
TRBD1	TRBV28	few	TRBJ1-1	TGTGCCAGCAGTTCAAGGACAGGGTCGACTGAAGCTTTCTTT	CASSSRTGSTEAFF
-	TRBV9	few	TRBJ2-1	TGTGCCAGCAGCCCCCGTAGAAGAGCTGCGAGCTCCTACAATGAGCAGTTCTTC	CASSPRRRAASSYNEQFF
TRBD2	TRBV10-3	-	TRBJ2-1	TGTGCCATCAGTGAGTCTAGACTAGCGGCCGACAATGAGCAGTTCTTC	CAISESRLAADNEQFF
-	TRBV9	-	TRBJ2-1	TGTGCCAGCGCCCCACTGGACAATGAGCAGTTCTTC	CASAPLDNEQFF
-	TRBV5-1	-	TRBJ2-2	TGCGCCAGCGCCGGGACTGGGAACACCGGGGAGCTGTTTTTT	CASAGTGNTGELFF
TRBD1	TRBV6-5	-	TRBJ1-6	TGTGCCAGCAGTTACTTCGGCACAGGGGGCACACCCCTCCACTTT	CASSYFGTGGTPLHF
-	TRBV7-8	-	TRBJ2-7	TGTGCCAGCAGCCCCCGGCTGTCGGGGGAGCAGTACTTC	CASSPRLSGEQYF
TRBD2	TRBV5-1	few	TRBJ2-7	TGCGCCAGCACTTCCGGGACGGGAGGCTACGAGCAGTACTTC	CASTSGTGGYEQYF
-	TRBV6-5	-	TRBJ2-5	TGTGCCAGCACCCCCGGTGATCAAGAGACCCAGTACTTC	CASTPGDQETQYF
-	TRBV6-5	-	TRBJ2-2	TGTGCCAGCAGTTATTTTCCCGGACTTGTCGGGGAGCTGTTTTTT	CASSYFPGLVGELFF
-	TRBV2	-	TRBJ1-1	TGTGCCAGCAGTGAAGTGGGGGGGGCAATGAACACTGAAGCTTTCTTT	CASSEVGGAMNTEAFF
TRBD1	TRBV27	-	TRBJ1-2	TGTGCCAGCAGTTCAAACAGGGGTGCGAACTATGGCTACACCTTC	CASSSNRGANYGYTF
-	TRBV2	-	TRBJ1-2	TGTGCCAGCAGTGAATCAAGCACGGGGTACACCTATGGCTACACCTTC	CASSESSTGYTYGYTF
-	TRBV30	-	TRBJ2-7	TGTGCCTGGAGTGTAAGGCGGTCGAGCCGGTACGAGCAGTACTTC	CAWSVRRSSRYEQYF
-	TRBV28	-	TRBJ2-7	TGTGCCAGCAGTTTACCGGGTAGCGGAAATAGCTACGAGCAGTACTTC	CASSLPGSGNSYEQYF
-	TRBV6-1	-	TRBJ2-3	TGTGCCAGCAGTGAGCAGCGGGATACGCAGTATTTT	CASSEQRDTQYF
-	TRBV28	-	TRBJ2-7	TGTGCCAGCAGGGACACCGGCTACGAGCAGTACTTC	CASRDTGYEQYF
-	TRBV28	-	TRBJ1-1	TGTGCCAGCAATGCGGACACTGAAGCTTTCTTT	CASNADTEAFF
TRBD1	TRBV11-2	once	TRBJ2-3	TGTGCCAGCAACCCGACTCGGACAGGGGCTTTTGGAGGCACAGATACGCAGTATTTT	CASNPTRTGAFGGTDTQYF
-	TRBV27	-	TRBJ2-2	TGTGCCAGCAGTTTATATTACGGGGAGCTGTTTTTT	CASSLYYGELFF
TRBD2	TRBV5-1	-	TRBJ2-1	TGCGCCAGCAGCAGATCGGGGCTAGCGGGGGGGAATGAGCAGTTCTTC	CASSRSGLAGGNEQFF
TRBD1	TRBV29-1	few	TRBJ1-2	TGCAGCGTTTCCGGACAGGCCTCGGATGGCTACACCTTC	CSVSGQASDGYTF
-	TRBV19	-	TRBJ1-2	TGTGCCAGTAGCGAAGTAGAAGCTTATGGCTACACCTTC	CASSEVEAYGYTF
TRBD2	TRBV27	-	TRBJ2-5	TGTGCCAGCAGTTTAATCGGGAGCGGGGGGCAAGAGACCCAGTACTTC	CASSLIGSGGQETQYF
-	TRBV28	-	TRBJ2-7	TGTGCCAGCAGGGATAGGGGGGGGGCCTACGAGCAGTACTTC	CASRDRGGAYEQYF
-	TRBV5-3	-	TRBJ2-3	TGTGCCAGAAGCGCGTCCCGGGACAGGGTTTGGGGACTAGCAACAGATACGCAGTATTTT	CARSASRDRVWGLATDTQYF
-	TRBV9	-	TRBJ2-1	TGTGCCAGCAGCCAGGGGAATGAGCAGTTCTTC	CASSQGNEQFF
-	TRBV28	-	TRBJ2-7	TGTGCCAGCAACCCCACAGGAGGGCGAGCCTACGAGCAGTACTTC	CASNPTGGRAYEQYF
-	TRBV27	once	TRBJ1-5	TGTGCCAGCAGTCCGACTAGTAATCAGCCCCAGCATTTT	CASSPTSNQPQHF
TRBD1	TRBV30	-	TRBJ1-3	TGTGCCCCTCAGAGGGGGCAACCCTCTGGAAACACCATATATTTT	CAPQRGQPSGNTIYF
TRBD1	TRBV7-2	-	TRBJ1-2	TGTGCCAGCAGCTTAGGATGGCAGGGGGCGGAGGGCTACACCTTC	CASSLGWQGAEGYTF
-	TRBV6-1	-	TRBJ2-5	TGTGCCAGCAGTGACGGCCCTGGGGCGGAGACCCAGTACTTC	CASSDGPGAETQYF
TRBD1	TRBV2	-	TRBJ1-1	TGTGCCAGCACCCAGGGGGAGGACACTGAAGCTTTCTTT	CASTQGEDTEAFF
TRBD2	TRBV6-6	-	TRBJ2-2	TGTGCCAGCAGTCCTCGGACTAGCGGGAACACCGGGGAGCTGTTTTTT	CASSPRTSGNTGELFF
-	TRBV10-3	-	TRBJ2-3	TGTGCCATCAACGGGAGAGACACAGATACGCAGTATTTT	CAINGRDTDTQYF
TRBD2	TRBV5-1	-	TRBJ2-5	TGCGCCAGCAGCGAAAAAAGCGGGGGGGCGACCCAGTACTTC	CASSEKSGGATQYF
TRBD1	TRBV7-3	-	TRBJ1-2	TGTGCCAGCAGCACGGACAGGGTCTATGGCTACACCTTC	CASSTDRVYGYTF
TRBD2	TRBV7-9	-	TRBJ2-3	TGTGCCAGCAGCTTAGCGCGGGGGTCTAGGGATACGCAGTATTTT	CASSLARGSRDTQYF
-	TRBV2	-	TRBJ2-7	TGTGCCAGCAGTGAACAGGGGACCTTCTCGGAGCAGTACTTC	CASSEQGTFSEQYF
TRBD2	TRBV5-1	-	TRBJ2-1	TGCGCCAGCGGGAGGACTAGCGGGGGGTTCAATGAGCAGTTCTTC	CASGRTSGGFNEQFF
-	TRBV2	-	TRBJ1-6	TGTGCCAGCAGTGAAGCGGCAGGGGAAGTTTCACCCCTCCACTTT	CASSEAAGEVSPLHF
-	TRBV28	-	TRBJ1-1	TGTGCCAGCAATCCGGGGGGGGCTGGCACTGAAGCTTTCTTT	CASNPGGAGTEAFF
-	TRBV7-9	-	TRBJ2-2	TGTGCCAGCAGCTCTCCTGTGGGGGGTCCCGGGGAGCTGTTTTTT	CASSSPVGGPGELFF
-	TRBV6-6	-	TRBJ1-4	TGTGCCAGCTACACCCCCCGGGGAAAACTGTTTTTT	CASYTPRGKLFF
-	TRBV5-6	-	TRBJ1-1	TGTGCCAGCAGCCCTGCCCCGGACAGCTTGAACACTGAAGCTTTCTTT	CASSPAPDSLNTEAFF
-	TRBV30	few	TRBJ1-5	TGTGCCTGGAGTGTACAACGGGAGGTAGGGGGTCAGCCCCAGCATTTT	CAWSVQREVGGQPQHF
-	TRBV19	-	TRBJ2-7	TGTGCCAGTAGTATTAGCAGCTCCGGCGAGCAGTACTTC	CASSISSSGEQYF